The TCR beta chain described here comes from a study of radiotherapy plus CTLA-4 blockade in lung cancer. Repertoires were generated with immunoSEQ multiplex PCR, while TCRdb's copy carries only in-frame clones and drops some. Of roughly 53,000 clones detected, 80% to 90% appear once; the ten largest clones hold around 4.9%. The germline gives CDR1 SGHRS, CDR2 YFSETQ. Trimming removed 1 base from V and 6 bases from J; junction bases left unmatched: 7. This CDR3 region has 16 residues. This sequence was found in a human donor with non-small cell lung cancer whose response to radiotherapy plus ipilimumab could not be evaluated. This chain uses TRBV5-1 with TRBJ2-2; 9 bases match TRBD2. Here the sequenced sample was peripheral blood, taken from a patient treated with radiotherapy plus ipilimumab. The CDR3 nucleotides read TGCGCCAGCAGCTTGTTCGGCGGGAGGGCCCCCGGGGAGCTGTTTTTT. Amino acid sequence: CASSLFGGRAPGELFF.